A selection of T cell receptor beta chains follows, all from one sample in a study of circulating CD8 cells and anti-PD-1 response in melanoma. From the reads, TCRdb called clonotypes with MiXCR, one entry per CDR3 protein. The table lists some 1,200 distinct CDR3 sequences, over 5% of them singletons, with more than 3.5% in the top ten. The sample consisted of CD8+ T cells from PBMCs, taken at baseline or after one month of anti-PD-1 therapy (not recorded which). The receptor source for this set is a human donor with melanoma. Both conserved end residues are part of each CDR3. D genes are given only for firm matches. Where a row states a size, it is once, few, many or the class of an expanded clone; other rows omit it.

abundance	d_gene	v_gene	j_gene	CDR3nt	CDR3aa
medium-sized	NA	TRBV5-4	TRBJ1-2	TGTGCCAGCAGCTTTGCCAGAGAGAAGGACTATGGCTACACCTTC	CASSFAREKDYGYTF
medium-sized	TRBD1	TRBV7-6	TRBJ1-5	TGTGCCAGCAGCTCCGGGACAGGGATGAATCAGCCCCAGCATTTT	CASSSGTGMNQPQHF
medium-sized	NA	TRBV19	TRBJ2-7	TGTGCCAGTAGTATTGCAGGAGAGACCTACGAGCAGTACTTC	CASSIAGETYEQYF
medium-sized	NA	TRBV19	TRBJ1-1	TGTGCCAGTAGTATTACCGTGGGGCCGCTCACTGAAGCTTTCTTT	CASSITVGPLTEAFF
large	NA	TRBV2	TRBJ2-2	TGTGCCAGCAGTGGGGCAATCACCGTCGGCACCGGGGAGCTGTTTTTT	CASSGAITVGTGELFF
large	TRBD1	TRBV27	TRBJ2-7	TGTGCCAGCAGTTCGCTCCAATCGGGACAGGGATCCGAGCAGTACTTC	CASSSLQSGQGSEQYF
large	NA	TRBV25-1	TRBJ1-4	TGTGCCAGCAGGGCGGGATATAATGAAAAACTGTTTTTT	CASRAGYNEKLFF
NA	NA	TRBV11-2	TRBJ2-7	TGTGCCAGCAGCTTAGGTTTCGGCCGCGGTGAGCAGTACTTC	CASSLGFGRGEQYF
medium-sized	NA	TRBV23-1	TRBJ2-4	TGCGCCAGCAGTCAATCGTTGTCAGCTCGCAGAGCCAAAAACATTCAGTACTTC	CASSQSLSARRAKNIQYF
large	NA	TRBV21-1	TRBJ2-5	TGTGCCAGCAGCAAAGCTACGAGAGGACAAGAGACCCAGTACTTC	CASSKATRGQETQYF
medium-sized	NA	TRBV29-1	TRBJ2-3	TGCAGCGTTGCTGGGGAAGGGGGAGAAGATACGCAGTATTTT	CSVAGEGGEDTQYF
large	NA	TRBV25-1	TRBJ2-7	TGTGCCAGCAGTGAAGTAGTGTCAGGAAACGAGCAGTACTTC	CASSEVVSGNEQYF
medium-sized	NA	TRBV28	TRBJ2-3	TGTGCCAGCAGGGTCACAGATACGCAGTATTTT	CASRVTDTQYF